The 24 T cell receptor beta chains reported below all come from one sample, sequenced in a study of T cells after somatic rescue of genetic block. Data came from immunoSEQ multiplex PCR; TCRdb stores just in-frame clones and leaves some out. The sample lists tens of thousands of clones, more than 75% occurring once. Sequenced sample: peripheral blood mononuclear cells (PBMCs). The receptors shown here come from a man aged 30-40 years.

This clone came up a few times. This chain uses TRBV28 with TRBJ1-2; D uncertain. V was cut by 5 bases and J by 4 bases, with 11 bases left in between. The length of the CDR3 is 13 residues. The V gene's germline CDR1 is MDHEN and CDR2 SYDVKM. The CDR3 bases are TGTGCCAGCAGTGACCGGGTCGTCTATGGCTACACCTTC. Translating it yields CASSDRVVYGYTF.

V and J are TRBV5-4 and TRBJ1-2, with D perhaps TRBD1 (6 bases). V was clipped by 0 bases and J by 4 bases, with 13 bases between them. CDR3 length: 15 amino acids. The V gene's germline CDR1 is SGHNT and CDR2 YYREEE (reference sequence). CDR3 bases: TGTGCCAGCAGCTTGGTCCTTGAGGGGGTCTATGGCTACACCTTC. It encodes CASSLVLEGVYGYTF.

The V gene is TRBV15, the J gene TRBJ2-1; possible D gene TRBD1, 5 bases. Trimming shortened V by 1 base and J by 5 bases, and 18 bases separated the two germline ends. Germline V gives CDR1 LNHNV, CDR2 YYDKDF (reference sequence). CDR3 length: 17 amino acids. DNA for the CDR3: TGTGCCACCAGCAGAGTAGATATAGGGGTTTGGGACAATGAGCAGTTCTTC. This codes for CATSRVDIGVWDNEQFF.

The CDR3 nucleotides are TGTGCCTGGAGTAAGAAGGAGGGACGAAACACCATATATTTT. Translated: CAWSKKEGRNTIYF. V gene TRBV30 combines with J gene TRBJ1-3; TRBD1 might be the D (5 bases). This CDR3 has 14 amino acids. Germline V gene lookup returns CDR1 GTSNPN and CDR2 SVGIG (reference sequence). Deletions cut 2 bases from V and 5 bases from J, with 13 bases between.

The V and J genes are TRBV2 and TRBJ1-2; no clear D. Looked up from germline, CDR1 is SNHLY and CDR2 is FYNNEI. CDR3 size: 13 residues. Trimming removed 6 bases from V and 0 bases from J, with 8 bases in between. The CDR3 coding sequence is TGTGCCAGCAGCGAGACGGCTAACTATGGCTACACCTTC. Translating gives CASSETANYGYTF.

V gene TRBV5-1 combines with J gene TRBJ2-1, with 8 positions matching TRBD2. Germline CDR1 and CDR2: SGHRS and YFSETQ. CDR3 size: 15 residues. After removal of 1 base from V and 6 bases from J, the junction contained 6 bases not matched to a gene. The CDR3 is CASSLSGGQVNEQFF. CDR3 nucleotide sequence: TGCGCCAGCAGCTTGTCGGGGGGGCAGGTCAATGAGCAGTTCTTC.

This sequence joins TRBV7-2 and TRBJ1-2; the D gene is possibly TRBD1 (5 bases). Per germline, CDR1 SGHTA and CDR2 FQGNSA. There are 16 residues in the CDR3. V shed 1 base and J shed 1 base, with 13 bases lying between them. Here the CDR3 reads CASSLVLPGYNYGYTF. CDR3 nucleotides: TGTGCCAGCAGCTTAGTCTTGCCAGGGTATAACTATGGCTACACCTTC. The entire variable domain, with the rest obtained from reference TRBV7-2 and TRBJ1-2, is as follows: GAGVSQSPSNKVTEKGKDVELRCDPISGHTALYWYRQSLGQGLEFLIYFQGNSAPDKSGLPSDRFSAERTGGSVSTLTIQRTQQEDSAVYLCASSLVLPGYNYGYTFGSGTRLTVV.

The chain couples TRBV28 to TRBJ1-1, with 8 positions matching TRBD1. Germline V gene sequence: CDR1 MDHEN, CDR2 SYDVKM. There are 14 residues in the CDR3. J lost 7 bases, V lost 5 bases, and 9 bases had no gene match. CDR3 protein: CASSLTGGIDEAFF. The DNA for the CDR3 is TGTGCCAGCAGTCTTACAGGGGGAATAGATGAAGCTTTCTTT. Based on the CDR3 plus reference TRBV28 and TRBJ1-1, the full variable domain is DVKVTQSSRYLVKRTGEKVFLECVQDMDHENMFWYRQDPGLGLRLIYFSYDVKMKEKGDIPEGYSVSREKKERFSLILESASTNQTSMYLCASSLTGGIDEAFFGQGTRLTVV.

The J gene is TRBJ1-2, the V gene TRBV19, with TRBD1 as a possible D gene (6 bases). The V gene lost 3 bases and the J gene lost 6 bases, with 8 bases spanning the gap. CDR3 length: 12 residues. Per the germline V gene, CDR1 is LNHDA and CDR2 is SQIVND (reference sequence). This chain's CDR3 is CASSMRTDGYTF. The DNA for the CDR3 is TGTGCCAGTAGTATGAGGACAGATGGCTACACCTTC.

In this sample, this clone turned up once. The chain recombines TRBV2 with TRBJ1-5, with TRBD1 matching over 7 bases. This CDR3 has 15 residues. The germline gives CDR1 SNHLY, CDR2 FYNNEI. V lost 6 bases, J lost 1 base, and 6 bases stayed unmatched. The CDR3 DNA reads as TGTGCCAGCAGCTCAGGGGGTTTGAGCAATCAGCCCCAGCATTTT. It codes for CASSSGGLSNQPQHF. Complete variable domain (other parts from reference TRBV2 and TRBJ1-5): EPEVTQTPSHQVTQMGQEVILRCVPISNHLYFYWYRQILGQKVEFLVSFYNNEISEKSEIFDDQFSVERPDGSNFTLKIRSTKLEDSAMYFCASSSGGLSNQPQHFGDGTRLSIL.

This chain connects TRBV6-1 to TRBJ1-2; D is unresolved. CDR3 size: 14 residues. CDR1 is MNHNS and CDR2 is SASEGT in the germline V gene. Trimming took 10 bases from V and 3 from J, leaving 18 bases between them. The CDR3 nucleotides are TGTGCCACCCCGTTGGAACACCGACACTATGGCTACACCTTC. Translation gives CATPLEHRHYGYTF.

The CDR3, as DNA: TGTGCCAGTAGTACCTCGGGGAATCAGCCCCAGCATTTT. As protein: CASSTSGNQPQHF. The genes are TRBV19 and TRBJ1-5; the D is unclear. The CDR3 covers 13 residues. The germline V gene encodes CDR1 LNHDA and CDR2 SQIVND (reference sequence). V lost 4 bases to trimming and J lost 4 bases, with 8 bases between them.

CDR3 residues: CASSQGWTGVGNTIYF. DNA of the CDR3: TGCGCCAGCAGCCAAGGCTGGACAGGGGTTGGAAACACCATATATTTT. The V and J genes are TRBV4-1 and TRBJ1-3, with 9 bases aligning to TRBD1. This CDR3 contains 16 residues. The trim removed 1 base at V and 3 bases at J, leaving 4 bases unmatched. CDR1 MGHRA and CDR2 YSYEKL come from the germline V gene.

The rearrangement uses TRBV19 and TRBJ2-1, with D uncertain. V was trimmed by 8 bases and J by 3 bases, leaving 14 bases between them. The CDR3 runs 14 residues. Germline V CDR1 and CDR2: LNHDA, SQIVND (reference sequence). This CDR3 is CASRAWEDYNEQFF. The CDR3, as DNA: TGTGCCAGTCGAGCCTGGGAAGACTACAATGAGCAGTTCTTC.

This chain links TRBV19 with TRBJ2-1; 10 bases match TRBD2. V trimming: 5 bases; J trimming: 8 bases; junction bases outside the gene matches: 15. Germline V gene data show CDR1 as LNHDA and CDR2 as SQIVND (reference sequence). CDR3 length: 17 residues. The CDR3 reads CASSLMRAGGPLDEQFF. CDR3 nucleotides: TGTGCCAGTAGTCTAATGAGAGCGGGAGGGCCTCTAGATGAGCAGTTCTTC.

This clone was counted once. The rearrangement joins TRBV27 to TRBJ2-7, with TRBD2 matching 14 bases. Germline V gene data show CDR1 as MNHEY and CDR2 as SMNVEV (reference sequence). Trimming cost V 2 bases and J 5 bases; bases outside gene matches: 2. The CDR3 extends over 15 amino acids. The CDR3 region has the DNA TGTGCCAGCAGTTTAGGACTAGCGGGAGGCCACGAGCAGTACTTC. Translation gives CASSLGLAGGHEQYF.

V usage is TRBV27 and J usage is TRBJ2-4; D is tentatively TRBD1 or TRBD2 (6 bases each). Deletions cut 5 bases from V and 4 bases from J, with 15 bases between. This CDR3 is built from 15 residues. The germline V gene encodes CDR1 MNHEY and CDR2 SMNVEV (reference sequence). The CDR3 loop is CASSPLGGGKNIQYF. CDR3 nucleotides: TGTGCCAGCAGTCCCCTGGGGGGCGGGAAAAACATTCAGTACTTC.

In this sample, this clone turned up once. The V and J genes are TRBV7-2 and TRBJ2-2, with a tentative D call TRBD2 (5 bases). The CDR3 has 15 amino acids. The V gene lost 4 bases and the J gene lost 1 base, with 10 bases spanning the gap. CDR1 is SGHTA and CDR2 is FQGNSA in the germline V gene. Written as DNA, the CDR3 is TGTGCCAGCAGCTCAGACTATTTGAACACCGGGGAGCTGTTTTTT. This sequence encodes CASSSDYLNTGELFF. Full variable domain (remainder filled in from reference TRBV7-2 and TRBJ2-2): GAGVSQSPSNKVTEKGKDVELRCDPISGHTALYWYRQSLGQGLEFLIYFQGNSAPDKSGLPSDRFSAERTGGSVSTLTIQRTQQEDSAVYLCASSSDYLNTGELFFGEGSRLTVL.

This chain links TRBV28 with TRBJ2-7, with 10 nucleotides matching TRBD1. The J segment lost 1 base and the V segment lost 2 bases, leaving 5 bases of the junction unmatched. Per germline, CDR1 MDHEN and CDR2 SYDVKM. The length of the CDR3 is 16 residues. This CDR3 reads CASSLDRGLRSYEQYF. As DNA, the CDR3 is TGTGCCAGCAGTTTAGACAGGGGGCTCAGGTCCTACGAGCAGTACTTC.

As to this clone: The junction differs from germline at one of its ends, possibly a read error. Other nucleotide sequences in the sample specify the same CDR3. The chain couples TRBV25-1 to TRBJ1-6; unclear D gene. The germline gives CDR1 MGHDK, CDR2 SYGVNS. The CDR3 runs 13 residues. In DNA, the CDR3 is TGTGCCAGTAGTGAAGAGCTGGGATCCCCCCTCCACTTT. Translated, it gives CASSEELGSPLHF.

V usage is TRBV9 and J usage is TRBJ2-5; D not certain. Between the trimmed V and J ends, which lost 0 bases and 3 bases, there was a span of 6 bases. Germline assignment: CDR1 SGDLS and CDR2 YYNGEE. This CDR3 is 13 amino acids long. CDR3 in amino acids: CASSVAGKETQYF. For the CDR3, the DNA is TGTGCCAGCAGCGTAGCCGGAAAAGAGACCCAGTACTTC.

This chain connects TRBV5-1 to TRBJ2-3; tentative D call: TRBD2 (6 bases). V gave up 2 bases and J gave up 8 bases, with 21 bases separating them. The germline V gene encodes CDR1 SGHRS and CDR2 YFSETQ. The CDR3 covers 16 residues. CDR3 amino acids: CASSFGGEQSRVTQYF. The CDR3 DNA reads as TGCGCCAGCAGCTTCGGCGGGGAGCAAAGCCGCGTTACGCAGTATTTT.

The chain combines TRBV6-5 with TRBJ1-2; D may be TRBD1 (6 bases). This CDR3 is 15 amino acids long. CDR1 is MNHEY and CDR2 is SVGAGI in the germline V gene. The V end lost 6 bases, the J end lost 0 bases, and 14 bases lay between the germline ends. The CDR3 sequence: CASSQRQDANYGYTF. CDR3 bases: TGTGCCAGCAGCCAAAGACAGGATGCTAACTATGGCTACACCTTC.

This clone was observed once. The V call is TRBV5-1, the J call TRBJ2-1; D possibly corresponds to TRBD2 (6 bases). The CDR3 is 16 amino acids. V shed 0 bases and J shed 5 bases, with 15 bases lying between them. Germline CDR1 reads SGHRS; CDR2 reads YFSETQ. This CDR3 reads CASSLATVAADNEQFF. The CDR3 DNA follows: TGCGCCAGCAGCTTGGCCACGGTAGCGGCTGACAATGAGCAGTTCTTC.